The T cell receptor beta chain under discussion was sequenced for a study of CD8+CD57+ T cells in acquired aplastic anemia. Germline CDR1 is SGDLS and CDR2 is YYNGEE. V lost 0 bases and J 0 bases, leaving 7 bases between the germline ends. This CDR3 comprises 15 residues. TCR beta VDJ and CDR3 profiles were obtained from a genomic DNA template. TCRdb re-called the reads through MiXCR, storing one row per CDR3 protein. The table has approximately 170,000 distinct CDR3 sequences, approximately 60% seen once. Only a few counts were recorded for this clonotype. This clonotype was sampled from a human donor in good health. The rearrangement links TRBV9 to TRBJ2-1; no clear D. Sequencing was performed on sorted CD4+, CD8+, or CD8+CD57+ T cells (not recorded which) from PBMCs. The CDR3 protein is CASSVAMLSYNEQFF. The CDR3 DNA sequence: TGTGCCAGCAGCGTAGCTATGCTCTCCTACAATGAGCAGTTCTTC.